The rows below give T cell receptor beta chains drawn from one sample of a study of post-analysis software for immune sequencing data. Using its own MiXCR run on the PCR reads, TCRdb lists one record per CDR3 protein. Of hundreds of thousands of distinct CDR3 sequences in the sample, 35% to 45% are singletons; the top ten hold 7.6%. The sequenced sample consisted of blood. The receptor source for this set is a girl aged 2 to 10 with multiple sclerosis. Both conserved end residues are trimmed from each CDR3. Where a row states a size, it is once, few, many or the class of an expanded clone; other rows omit it.

J gene,clone size,V gene,CDR3 protein
TRBJ2-3,-,TRBV7-7,ASSPSWTSLPDTQY
TRBJ2-6,once,TRBV5-5,ASSFVQGLSSGANVLT
TRBJ2-4,few,TRBV20-1,SARLFQGPPEEQY
TRBJ2-1,-,TRBV29-1,SVARGLAPIKSSYNGQF
TRBJ2-7,-,TRBV7-9,ASSDFYSYEQY
TRBJ1-5,-,TRBV28,ASRPYGQGPNQPQH
TRBJ2-4,few,TRBV20-1,SATVHKNIQY
TRBJ1-5,few,TRBV4-1,ASSQVQGEENQPQH
TRBJ1-5,-,TRBV27,ASSGTGSQPQH
TRBJ2-7,few,TRBV28,ASSFIQLYEQY
TRBJ2-7,-,TRBV6-5,ASSYLVAGGFYEQY
TRBJ1-1,-,TRBV20-1,SARGPYTEAF
TRBJ2-3,-,TRBV7-9,ASSPEGVSTDTQY
TRBJ2-1,-,TRBV7-9,ASSPTSSENEQF